This T cell receptor beta chain is from a study of T cells in Graves' hyperthyroidism and ophthalmopathy. At the level of the study: Peripheral blood was obtained at initial diagnosis, preceding any treatment.

Ahead of any ophthalmopathy symptoms, the blood sample was obtained at the first diagnosis of hyperthyroidism. Amplification of TCR beta CDR3 regions used RNA as the template. First-round RT-PCR targeting the TCR CDR3 was performed with the HTBI primer set. Each CDR3 protein gets one entry after TCRdb re-called the multiplex PCR reads with MiXCR. The table includes 250,000 or so distinct CDR3 sequences, just over 14% detected once. CDR3 length: 15 residues. The V gene's germline CDR1 is DFQATT and CDR2 SNEGSKA (reference sequence). V trimming: 5 bases; J trimming: 5 bases; junction bases outside the gene matches: 11. At least ten counts were recorded for this clonotype.

The source is a woman aged 40 to 50 with Graves' hyperthyroidism that later progressed to Graves' ophthalmopathy. This rearrangement joins TRBV20-1 to TRBJ2-3; TRBD2 agrees at 9 bases. Material for sequencing was blood. This CDR3 reads CSAERLAAREDTQYF. Written as DNA, the CDR3 is TGCAGTGCTGAGAGACTAGCGGCTAGGGAAGATACGCAGTATTTT.